Below, 25 T cell receptor beta chains from the same sample are listed, as sequenced in a study of T cells in Graves' hyperthyroidism and ophthalmopathy. Template material for amplifying TCR beta CDR3 regions consisted of RNA transcripts. The HTBI primer set was used in a first-round RT-PCR of the TCR CDR3. Using its own MiXCR run on the multiplex PCR reads, TCRdb lists one record per CDR3 protein. The table records some 740,000 distinct CDR3 sequences, 12% to 15% of them present only once. The sample comprised blood. These receptors were taken from a woman younger than 35 with Graves' hyperthyroidism.

This chain joins TRBV6-2 or TRBV6-3 and TRBJ1-2; no clear D. The CDR3 has 14 amino acids. Trimming shortened V by 2 bases and J by 4 bases, and 11 bases separated the two germline ends. Germline-derived CDR1 and CDR2 are MNHEY and SVGEGT. The CDR3 bases are TGTGCCAGCAGTTACGTATCCGCATCCTATGGCTACACCTTC. Translation gives CASSYVSASYGYTF.

This chain uses TRBV6-1 with TRBJ2-1; 10 bases match TRBD2. V dropped 7 bases and J dropped 3; count of bases not matched to a gene: 6. The CDR3 consists of 15 residues. The germline V gene has CDR1 MNHNS and CDR2 SASEGT. CDR3 bases: TGTGCCAGCAAGACCTTAGCGGGAGGCTACAATGAGCAGTTCTTC. Its translation is CASKTLAGGYNEQFF.

This clonotype was observed at least ten times. The chain has TRBV27 and TRBJ2-7, with 11 bases lining up with TRBD2. CDR3 length equals 16 residues. V lost 7 bases and J lost 2; bases outside the gene matches: 10. In germline, CDR1 is MNHEY, CDR2 SMNVEV (reference sequence). CDR3 in DNA: TGTGCCAGCACCCTAATAGCGGGAGGGCCCGCCTACGAGCAGTACTTC. It specifies CASTLIAGGPAYEQYF.

CDR3 bases: TGCAGTGCAGCCCAGGGGGCAGGGGGCACTGAAGCTTTCTTT. Protein product: CSAAQGAGGTEAFF. The gene calls are TRBV20-1 and TRBJ1-1, with 8 bases aligning to TRBD1. The CDR3 covers 14 residues. The V gene's germline CDR1 is DFQATT and CDR2 SNEGSKA (reference sequence). V trimming: 6 bases; J trimming: 4 bases; junction bases outside the gene matches: 10.

The rearrangement links TRBV6-2 or TRBV6-3 to TRBJ2-7; TRBD2 is a possible D gene (6 bases). V dropped 6 bases and J dropped 6 bases, with 12 bases sitting between them. There are 12 residues in the CDR3. The germline CDR1 and CDR2 sequences are MNHEY and SVGEGT. The CDR3 reads CASRPGSFEQYF. The DNA of the CDR3 is TGTGCCAGCAGGCCCGGGAGTTTCGAGCAGTACTTC.

This clonotype was seen only a few times. A much larger clone differs from this one at a single base, so this may be a read error. The chain uses TRBV3-1 and TRBJ2-5; D perhaps matches TRBD2 (5 bases). Germline V lookup: CDR1 LGHDT, CDR2 YNNKEL (reference sequence). The CDR3 spans 14 residues. CDR3 amino acids: CASRRGGGSETQCF. The CDR3 DNA reads TGTGCCAGCAGACGTGGTGGAGGCTCGGAGACCCAGTGCTTC.

The table lists this clonotype with a few counts. The rearrangement links TRBV20-1 to TRBJ2-7, with a tentative D call TRBD2 (6 bases). This CDR3 contains 12 residues. Trimming shortened V by 8 bases and J by 3 bases, and 14 bases separated the two germline ends. Germline values: CDR1 DFQATT, CDR2 SNEGSKA (reference sequence). The CDR3 loop is CSPVEGLYEQYF. CDR3 bases: TGCAGTCCCGTGGAGGGCCTCTACGAGCAGTACTTC.

This clonotype was observed at least ten times. This chain joins TRBV11-2 and TRBJ1-2; D is ambiguous. Deletions cut 10 bases from V and 5 bases from J, with 17 bases between. The CDR3 extends over 13 amino acids. Germline V lookup: CDR1 SGHAT, CDR2 FQNNGV. The CDR3 DNA reads TGTGCCACCCGGACCCTCGTTGATTATGGCTACACCTTC. Protein: CATRTLVDYGYTF.

V gene TRBV4-3 combines with J gene TRBJ2-1, with 7 bases that match TRBD2. The ends lost 3 bases at V and 10 bases at J; junction bases unmatched: 12. CDR3 size: 15 residues. Germline CDR1 is LGHNA and CDR2 is YSLEER. CDR3 bases: TGCGCCAGCAGCCAGAGGGCGGGAGAGGCTAGGGAGCAGTTCTTC. This translates into CASSQRAGEAREQFF.

This chain uses TRBV7-2 with TRBJ2-5; TRBD1 matches 7 bases. This CDR3 is built from 14 residues. Germline V gene lookup returns CDR1 SGHTA and CDR2 FQGNSA. With V trimmed by 4 bases and J by 5 bases, 7 bases remained unmatched. For the CDR3, the DNA is TGTGCCAGCAGCTCAAGACAGGACAGGGAGACCCAGTACTTC. It specifies CASSSRQDRETQYF.

This clonotype showed up many times. V and J are TRBV27 and TRBJ2-7; D is ambiguous. The CDR3 extends over 13 amino acids. V was shortened by 6 bases and J by 4 bases, with 13 bases between the two germline ends. Germline assignment: CDR1 MNHEY and CDR2 SMNVEV (reference sequence). The CDR3 sequence is CASSRGVEYEQYF. The CDR3 DNA is TGTGCCAGCAGCCGTGGCGTAGAGTACGAGCAGTACTTC.

This clonotype was seen repeatedly, ten times or more. The chain carries TRBV20-1 and TRBJ2-7, with D possibly being TRBD1 (7 bases). V lost 2 bases and J lost 6, with 17 bases in between. Germline V gene data show CDR1 as DFQATT and CDR2 as SNEGSKA (reference sequence). CDR3 length: 14 amino acids. The CDR3 DNA is TGCAGTGCTAGACTTAGCGGACAGGCTTCCGAGCAGTACTTC. The encoded protein is CSARLSGQASEQYF.

The chain joins TRBV7-2 to TRBJ2-5, with TRBD2 as a possible D gene (5 bases). Germline V lookup: CDR1 SGHTA, CDR2 FQGNSA. The CDR3 has 13 residues. The V end was cut by 5 bases, the J end by 7 bases, with 14 bases between. The CDR3 loop reads CASSRGFAGTQYF. In nucleotides, the CDR3 is TGTGCCAGCAGCCGCGGGTTTGCGGGGACCCAGTACTTC. The full variable domain, its missing parts supplied by reference TRBV7-2 and TRBJ2-5, is GAGVSQSPSNKVTEKGKDVELRCDPISGHTALYWYRQSLGQGLEFLIYFQGNSAPDKSGLPSDRFSAERTGGSVSTLTIQRTQQEDSAVYLCASSRGFAGTQYFGPGTRLLVL.

This clonotype appeared many times. The chain employs TRBV28 and TRBJ2-2; 10 bases are shared with TRBD1. The trim removed 4 bases at V and 7 bases at J, leaving 9 bases unmatched. Per the germline V gene, CDR1 is MDHEN and CDR2 is SYDVKM. The CDR3 is made up of 16 amino acids. CDR3 sequence reads: CASSYATGGFVGELFF. CDR3 DNA sequence: TGTGCCAGCAGTTACGCGACAGGGGGCTTTGTCGGGGAGCTGTTTTTT. The full variable domain, rest sourced from reference TRBV28 and TRBJ2-2, is DVKVTQSSRYLVKRTGEKVFLECVQDMDHENMFWYRQDPGLGLRLIYFSYDVKMKEKGDIPEGYSVSREKKERFSLILESASTNQTSMYLCASSYATGGFVGELFFGEGSRLTVL.

This clonotype was picked up many times. The chain joins TRBV20-1 to TRBJ2-7; D not certain. V was shortened by 3 bases and J by 1 base, with 10 bases between the two germline ends. Germline V gene data show CDR1 as DFQATT and CDR2 as SNEGSKA (reference sequence). The CDR3 sequence is 13 residues long. CDR3 sequence: CSARRRYSYEQYF. The CDR3 DNA reads as TGCAGTGCTAGGCGCAGGTATTCCTACGAGCAGTACTTC.

This clonotype occurred many times. The chain is built from TRBV11-2 and TRBJ2-3; 11 bases are a match to TRBD2. Germline V gene data show CDR1 as SGHAT and CDR2 as FQNNGV. V lost 3 bases, J lost 5 bases, and 4 bases stayed unmatched. The CDR3 sequence is 15 residues long. The CDR3 nucleotides are TGTGCCAGCAGCTTGGGAGGACTAGCGGGAGATACGCAGTATTTT. Its translation is CASSLGGLAGDTQYF.

This clonotype was seen ten or more times. The chain carries TRBV6-1 and TRBJ1-3, with D possibly matching TRBD1 (6 bases). The germline CDR1 and CDR2 sequences are MNHNS and SASEGT. This CDR3 contains 17 residues. V was trimmed by 6 bases and J by 2 bases, leaving 20 bases between them. The CDR3 here is CASRPPGVQGAGNTIYF. The CDR3 coding sequence is TGTGCCAGCAGGCCACCCGGGGTACAGGGCGCTGGAAACACCATATATTTT.

This clonotype was seen many times. The chain employs TRBV6-5 and TRBJ1-2; D gene uncertain. V shed 0 bases and J shed 0 bases, with 2 bases lying between them. This CDR3 has 13 amino acids. Germline CDR1 reads MNHEY; CDR2 reads SVGAGI. This CDR3 reads CASSYSPNYGYTF. CDR3 bases: TGTGCCAGCAGTTACTCACCTAACTATGGCTACACCTTC.

In its sample, this clonotype was seen many times. The V call is TRBV28, the J call TRBJ2-7, with 10 bases matching TRBD1. Unmatched junction bases numbered 7, after V lost 3 bases and J lost 5 bases. CDR3 length: 15 amino acids. Germline V gene sequence: CDR1 MDHEN, CDR2 SYDVKM. CDR3 in DNA: TGTGCCAGCAGTTTCCCAGGGACAGGGGAAAACGAGCAGTACTTC. The encoded protein is CASSFPGTGENEQYF.

In this sample, this clonotype turned up many times. The chain joins TRBV11-2 to TRBJ2-3; the D gene is possibly TRBD2 (6 bases). Trimming removed 3 bases from V and 5 bases from J, with 12 bases in between. CDR1 and CDR2 from the germline V gene are SGHAT and FQNNGV. The CDR3 consists of 14 residues. The CDR3, as DNA: TGTGCCAGCAGCTTCGGGCGGGACCGAGATACGCAGTATTTT. Protein product: CASSFGRDRDTQYF.

This clonotype was detected many times. V gene TRBV30 combines with J gene TRBJ1-3; D gene uncertain. The V gene's germline CDR1 is GTSNPN and CDR2 SVGIG (reference sequence). This CDR3 has 14 residues. Trimming cost V 3 bases and J 11 bases, with 20 bases left between them. CDR3 DNA sequence: TGTGCCTGGAGCCTAAGAACAGCGGTGAAGGCCATATATTTT. As protein: CAWSLRTAVKAIYF.

This clonotype showed up many times. The chain couples TRBV2 to TRBJ1-4, with 7 bases identical to TRBD1. The CDR3 is 16 amino acids. V trimming: 5 bases; J trimming: 5 bases; junction bases outside the gene matches: 11. The V gene's germline CDR1 is SNHLY and CDR2 FYNNEI. The CDR3: CASSLTRTGVNEKLFF. CDR3 bases: TGTGCCAGCAGTTTAACGCGGACAGGAGTAAATGAAAAACTGTTTTTT.

This clonotype was seen only once. The chain carries TRBV5-1 and TRBJ2-3, with unresolved D. Germline loops: CDR1 SGHRS, CDR2 YFSETQ. The CDR3 totals 13 residues. Trimming removed 0 bases at V and 6 bases at J, with 8 bases between. The CDR3 DNA reads TGCGCCAGCAGCTTGGCCTCGGCGGATACGCAGTATTTT. This codes for CASSLASADTQYF.

Ten or more counts support this clonotype. This chain connects TRBV30 to TRBJ2-7; a weak D match, TRBD2 (6 bases). The CDR3 length is 15 residues. Between the trimmed V and J ends, which lost 2 bases and 0 bases, there was a span of 14 bases. The germline V gene encodes CDR1 GTSNPN and CDR2 SVGIG (reference sequence). The CDR3 sequence is CAWSTYGSGSYEQYF. The CDR3 DNA reads TGTGCCTGGAGTACCTACGGGAGTGGCTCCTACGAGCAGTACTTC.

This clonotype showed up many times. This rearrangement joins TRBV11-1 to TRBJ2-2; 11 nucleotides match TRBD2. The germline V gene has CDR1 SGHAT and CDR2 FQDESV (reference sequence). CDR3 length equals 15 residues. The V gene end was trimmed by 5 bases and the J gene end by 2 bases; junction bases not matched to a gene: 1. DNA for the CDR3: TGTGCCAGCAGCCGACTAGCGGGAAACACCGGGGAGCTGTTTTTT. This translates into CASSRLAGNTGELFF.